A selection of T cell receptor beta chains follows, all from one sample in a study of T-cell memory formation after mild COVID-19. TCRdb used MiXCR to reprocess the 5' RACE reads, holding one entry per CDR3 protein. The table records roughly 600,000 distinct CDR3 sequences, approximately 19% of them present only once. The sample consisted of PBMCs or a T cell subset sorted from them (not recorded which). The receptors derive from an adult woman who had mild COVID-19 (a few samples of this study predate the infection). Cell type and time point are not known. CDR3s include the opening cysteine and the closing phenylalanine or tryptophan. Fields, in order: V gene, J gene, CDR3 length, CDR3 protein.

TRBV25-1,TRBJ2-1,14,CASSAGLAGAGQFF
TRBV10-3,TRBJ2-7,13,CAISPGTDYEQYF
TRBV15,TRBJ2-2,18,CATSRDLPSGGYTGELFF
TRBV20-1,TRBJ1-5,12,CSAWVSNQPQHF
TRBV19,TRBJ1-5,16,CASSIGAIYSNQPQHF
TRBV19,TRBJ1-5,15,CASQNSGRADQPQHF
TRBV4-2,TRBJ2-2,15,CASSQGGGLADELFF
TRBV4-1,TRBJ2-1,14,CASSRAGGPNEQFF
TRBV5-6,TRBJ2-4,17,CASSSGQGASAKNIQYF
TRBV5-6,TRBJ1-5,16,CASSPGQGASNQPQHF
TRBV15,TRBJ1-1,18,CATSRAFGSYVGDGGAFF
TRBV5-1,TRBJ2-5,16,CASSFPLAGVGETQYF
TRBV6-6,TRBJ1-1,15,CASSYFGQGGTEAFF
TRBV5-4,TRBJ2-2,14,CASSFDRGSGELFF
TRBV27,TRBJ2-3,15,CASSSGLWRTDTQYF
TRBV4-3,TRBJ1-2,14,CASSQDLTYYGYTF
TRBV7-2,TRBJ2-7,16,CASSPEGAGGTYEQYF
TRBV27,TRBJ2-7,17,CASSPPTVRDRVREQYF
TRBV11-2,TRBJ1-6,14,CASSLGTGPSPLHF
TRBV14,TRBJ2-7,16,CASSQDSGTDPYEQYF
TRBV27,TRBJ2-1,15,CASRIRTGGYNEQFF
TRBV29-1,TRBJ1-2,12,CSVGGQGYGYTF
TRBV5-5,TRBJ1-4,16,CASSYGSGTANEKLFF
TRBV12-3/TRBV12-4,TRBJ2-1,15,CASSSPGQGKHEQFF
TRBV25-1,TRBJ2-7,14,CASSGPGQGPEQYF
TRBV29-1,TRBJ2-7,15,CSVETQQGTPYEQYF
TRBV7-9,TRBJ1-4,16,CASSAGTGTTNEKLFF
TRBV7-9,TRBJ2-1,16,CASSLLVGGPHNEQFF
TRBV7-2,TRBJ2-7,14,CASSETGLAAEQYF
TRBV20-1,TRBJ2-7,16,CSARDLGQPNSYEQYF
TRBV5-1,TRBJ2-5,14,CASSFEMEGKTQYF
TRBV19,TRBJ1-1,13,CASKPGGLTEAFF
TRBV15,TRBJ2-4,16,CATSLRQGSGENIQYF